This entry is about one T cell receptor beta chain. This specimen belongs to a study of T cell responses to AZD1222 COVID-19 vaccine. The assay was immunoSEQ multiplex PCR, and TCRdb's table has in-frame clones only and misses some. The sample records approximately 140,000 clones, 82% being singletons. Sequencing was performed on peripheral blood, taken on day 0 of MenACWY control vaccination. The source of this sequence is an adult in good health.

The CDR3 sequence: CASSQVDRRYSGNTIYF. The CDR3 nucleotides are TGTGCCAGCAGCCAAGTAGACAGGCGATACTCTGGAAACACCATATATTTT. This chain links TRBV4-2 with TRBJ1-3; a weak D match, TRBD1 (6 bases). This CDR3 spans 17 amino acids. With 1 base removed from V and 0 bases from J, the gap between germline ends came to 13 bases. The V gene's germline CDR1 is LGHNA and CDR2 YNFKEQ.